This T cell receptor beta chain was identified during a study of T cells in localized non-small cell lung cancer. General study points: In uninvolved adjacent lung, T cell clonality reached its highest value, exceeding tumor. A median of about 58 of the top 100 tumor clones appeared in adjacent lung, which was paired and uninvolved. A raised T cell density in blood coincided with lengthier overall survival.

Assay: immunoSEQ multiplex PCR; the TCRdb copy retains only in-frame clones and omits some. Altogether approximately 76,000 clones are present, 75% to 85% being singletons, with the ten largest covering nearly 9.5%. Trimming took off 1 base at V and 1 base at J, with 7 bases between the two ends. The CDR3 runs 15 residues. CDR1 and CDR2 (germline): SNHLY, FYNNEI. Notes on this clone: The antigen is unknown.

The source is an older female donor with stage I lung adenocarcinoma. The material sequenced was peripheral blood, taken before any cancer treatment. This chain connects TRBV2 to TRBJ2-2; D may be TRBD1 (5 bases). CDR3: CASSEGGGNTGELFF. DNA of the CDR3: TGTGCCAGCAGTGAAGGGGGCGGGAACACCGGGGAGCTGTTTTTT. The full variable domain, in which reference TRBV2 and TRBJ2-2 provide the parts outside the CDR3, is EPEVTQTPSHQVTQMGQEVILRCVPISNHLYFYWYRQILGQKVEFLVSFYNNEISEKSEIFDDQFSVERPDGSNFTLKIRSTKLEDSAMYFCASSEGGGNTGELFFGEGSRLTVL.